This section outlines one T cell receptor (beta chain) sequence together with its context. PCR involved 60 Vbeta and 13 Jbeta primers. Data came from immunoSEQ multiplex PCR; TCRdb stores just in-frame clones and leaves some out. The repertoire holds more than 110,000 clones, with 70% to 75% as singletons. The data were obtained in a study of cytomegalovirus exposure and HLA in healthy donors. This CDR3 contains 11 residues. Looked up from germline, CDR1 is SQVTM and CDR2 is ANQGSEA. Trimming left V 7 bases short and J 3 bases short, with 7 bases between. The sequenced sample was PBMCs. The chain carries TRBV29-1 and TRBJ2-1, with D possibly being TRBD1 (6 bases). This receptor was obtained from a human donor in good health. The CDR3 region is CSGTDYNEQFF. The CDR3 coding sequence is TGCAGCGGGACAGACTACAATGAGCAGTTCTTC.